The T cell receptor beta chain described here comes from a study of blood T cells in healthy people across ages. General study points: Among T cells, TCR beta diversity per million cells dropped roughly linearly as age rose.

In regard to this clonotype: Its target is unknown.

Next came a second PCR, run for roughly 6 to 11 cycles, which used a sample-barcoded 5' primer along with a J-beta primer mix. From the 5' RACE reads, TCRdb called clonotypes with MiXCR, one entry per CDR3 protein. The sample has under 700,000 distinct CDR3 sequences; about 24% are singletons. This CDR3 has 14 residues. Germline CDR1 DFQATT, CDR2 SNEGSKA (reference sequence). J was trimmed by 5 bases and V by 2 bases; bases with no gene match: 5. This sample was shared with a second study, whose subject was T cells of mothers and their children. From that report: Samples came from a few healthy Caucasian mothers and their six children. Second-PCR primer M1S introduced sample barcodes and 2-4 random nucleotides. Not a single persistent microchimeric T cell clone was detected.

The specimen sequenced was blood. This TCR derives from a boy aged 5-17 years in good health. The rearrangement uses TRBV20-1 and TRBJ2-5; TRBD2 matches at 10 bases. CDR3 amino acids: CSARNPSGSETQYF. The CDR3 DNA reads TGCAGTGCTAGAAACCCTAGCGGGAGTGAGACCCAGTACTTC.